The 17 T cell receptor beta chains given below trace back to one sample, sequenced in a study of CD8 T cells in Susac syndrome. Random-hexamer reverse transcription was applied to about 0.45 to 1 ug RNA. TCRdb re-derived calls from the immunoSEQ multiplex PCR reads in MiXCR, one entry per CDR3 protein. This table has about 47,000 distinct CDR3 sequences, 80% to 95% appearing once. Sequencing was performed on CD8+ T cells from PBMCs. The receptors come from a human donor in good health.

This clonotype was detected once. This sequence joins TRBV10-3 and TRBJ1-1, with D possibly being TRBD1 (5 bases). Germline CDR1 is ENHRY and CDR2 is SYGVKD. This CDR3 has 15 amino acids. Trimming pared 6 bases from V and 6 bases from J, leaving 20 bases between. CDR3 sequence: CAISAPGPGLPEAFF. Here the CDR3 DNA reads TGTGCCATCAGCGCGCCGGGTCCGGGACTACCTGAAGCTTTCTTT.

Here the CDR3 reads CAWSASAGKRVTGELFF. For the CDR3, the DNA is TGTGCCTGGAGCGCCTCGGCGGGAAAGCGGGTCACCGGGGAGCTGTTTTTT. The chain couples TRBV30 to TRBJ2-2; D may be TRBD2 (6 bases). Germline CDR1 and CDR2: GTSNPN and SVGIG (reference sequence). CDR3 size: 17 residues. With 3 bases removed from V and 4 bases from J, the gap between germline ends came to 21 bases.

The DNA of the CDR3 is TGCAGTGCTAGGGCAACCGGGACAGGGGTAGTTGCTGAAGCTTTCTTT. Protein sequence: CSARATGTGVVAEAFF. The rearrangement links TRBV20-1 to TRBJ1-1; TRBD1 agrees at 10 bases. Per the germline V gene, CDR1 is DFQATT and CDR2 is SNEGSKA (reference sequence). The CDR3 is 16 amino acids. Trimming removed 3 bases from V and 6 bases from J; junction bases left unmatched: 13.

The genes are TRBV3-1 and TRBJ2-2; tentatively, D is TRBD2 (6 bases). The CDR3 consists of 14 residues. V lost 1 base and J lost 9, with 12 bases in between. Per germline, CDR1 LGHDT and CDR2 YNNKEL (reference sequence). CDR3 protein: CASSQGGAGRELFF. CDR3 sequence (DNA): TGTGCCAGCAGCCAAGGAGGAGCGGGCCGGGAGCTGTTTTTT.

The genes are TRBV7-9 and TRBJ2-7, with TRBD1 matching over 7 bases. Germline trimming cut 5 bases from V and 0 bases from J; bases unmatched to any gene: 7. CDR3 length: 15 residues. Germline loops: CDR1 SEHNR, CDR2 FQNEAQ (reference sequence). The CDR3 sequence is CASSHTGAASYEQYF. CDR3 nucleotides: TGTGCCAGCAGCCACACAGGGGCCGCCTCCTACGAGCAGTACTTC.

The genes are TRBV3-1 and TRBJ2-7; TRBD2 agrees at 12 bases. This CDR3 comprises 17 residues. Looked up from germline, CDR1 is LGHDT and CDR2 is YNNKEL (reference sequence). V was pared by 5 bases and J by 1 base, with 9 bases of the junction left unmatched. This CDR3 is CASSSQTSGSFSYEQYF. The CDR3 region has the DNA TGTGCCAGCAGCTCACAGACTAGCGGGAGTTTTTCCTACGAGCAGTACTTC.

This chain joins TRBV5-5 and TRBJ2-1; D call uncertain. This CDR3 region has 13 residues. Germline CDR1 SGHKS, CDR2 YYEKEE (reference sequence). The ends were cut back, 0 bases at V and 9 bases at J, with 10 bases in the middle. Written as DNA, the CDR3 is TGTGCCAGCAGCTTGGGTCTAGTTCCTGAGCAGTTCTTC. It translates to CASSLGLVPEQFF. Variable domain in full (rest from reference TRBV5-5 and TRBJ2-1): DAGVTQSPTHLIKTRGQQVTLRCSPISGHKSVSWYQQVLGQGPQFIFQYYEKEERGRGNFPDRFSARQFPNYSSELNVNALLLGDSALYLCASSLGLVPEQFFGPGTRLTVL.

In DNA form, the CDR3 reads TGTGCTAGTGCCCCTGGGACGGGTGAGAGCGAAAAACTGTTTTTT. Translation gives CASAPGTGESEKLFF. V gene TRBV12-5 combines with J gene TRBJ1-4; perhaps TRBD1 as D (5 bases). V lost 7 bases and J 8 bases, leaving 20 bases between the germline ends. The CDR3 sequence is 15 residues long. Germline values: CDR1 LGHNT, CDR2 FRNRAP.

V usage is TRBV21-1 and J usage is TRBJ1-4; the tabulated D call, TRBD1, remains unverified against the DNA. TRBV21-1 is labeled a pseudogene. This CDR3 region has 17 residues. CDR3 amino acids: CASSPKGQGATNEKLFF. The DNA of the CDR3 is TGTGCCAGCAGCCCTAAGGGGCAGGGGGCAACTAATGAAAAACTGTTTTTT.

The rearrangement joins TRBV30 to TRBJ2-2; unclear D gene. Looked up from germline, CDR1 is GTSNPN and CDR2 is SVGIG (reference sequence). Trimming pared 5 bases from V and 6 bases from J, leaving 7 bases between. CDR3 length equals 11 residues. This CDR3 is CAWAGPGELFF. The CDR3 coding sequence is TGTGCCTGGGCCGGGCCCGGGGAGCTGTTTTTT. Based on the CDR3 plus reference TRBV30 and TRBJ2-2, the full variable domain is SQTIHQWPATLVQPVGSPLSLECTVEGTSNPNLYWYRQAAGRGLQLLFYSVGIGQISSEVPQNLSASRPQDRQFILSSKKLLLSDSGFYLCAWAGPGELFFGEGSRLTVL.

V usage is TRBV5-5 and J usage is TRBJ2-3, with D maybe TRBD1 (5 bases). The germline CDR1 and CDR2 sequences are SGHKS and YYEKEE (reference sequence). The length of the CDR3 is 14 residues. V was shortened by 3 bases and J by 2 bases, with 10 bases between the two germline ends. The CDR3 DNA reads as TGTGCCAGCAGCTACAGGACGTCCACAGATACGCAGTATTTT. Amino acids: CASSYRTSTDTQYF.

The sample holds one count of this clonotype. V and J are TRBV5-1 and TRBJ2-1, with D perhaps matching TRBD2 (6 bases). V lost 4 bases and J 3 bases, leaving 17 bases between the germline ends. Germline loops: CDR1 SGHRS, CDR2 YFSETQ. The CDR3 loop spans 16 amino acids. The CDR3 DNA follows: TGCGCCAGCAGCCCCTCGGCCGGGAGAAACTACAATGAGCAGTTCTTC. It codes for CASSPSAGRNYNEQFF.

V usage is TRBV20-1 and J usage is TRBJ1-4, with D possibly TRBD1 on 6 matching bases. CDR3 length: 13 residues. V was cut by 8 bases and J by 6 bases, with 16 bases left in between. Germline CDR1 is DFQATT and CDR2 is SNEGSKA (reference sequence). Here the CDR3 reads CSTQGGVDEKLFF. DNA for the CDR3: TGCAGTACACAAGGGGGGGTTGATGAAAAACTGTTTTTT.

The chain links TRBV30 to TRBJ1-1; D may be TRBD1 (5 bases). Germline V gene data show CDR1 as GTSNPN and CDR2 as SVGIG (reference sequence). The ends were cut back, 5 bases at V and 2 bases at J, with 9 bases in the middle. This CDR3 is built from 12 residues. CDR3 loop: CAWGQGNTEAFF. The CDR3 bases are TGTGCCTGGGGCCAGGGAAACACTGAAGCTTTCTTT.

This rearrangement joins TRBV20-1 to TRBJ2-7; tentative D call: TRBD2 (5 bases). Germline V gene data show CDR1 as DFQATT and CDR2 as SNEGSKA (reference sequence). Deletions cut 1 base from V and 1 base from J, with 8 bases between. The CDR3 is made up of 13 amino acids. CDR3 nucleotides: TGCAGTGCTAGAGGCGGGCGATCCTACGAGCAGTACTTC. The encoded protein is CSARGGRSYEQYF.

This chain joins TRBV7-9 and TRBJ2-3; D remains unclear. The CDR3 is made up of 12 amino acids. Germline loops: CDR1 SEHNR, CDR2 FQNEAQ (reference sequence). V shed 5 bases and J shed 6 bases, with 9 bases lying between them. CDR3: CASSPPADTQYF. The CDR3 DNA reads as TGTGCCAGCAGCCCCCCCGCTGATACGCAGTATTTT.

The chain recombines TRBV7-9 with TRBJ2-2; D ambiguous. This CDR3 region has 16 residues. CDR1 is SEHNR, CDR2 FQNEAQ, per germline (reference sequence). The V end lost 4 bases, the J end lost 1 base, and 13 bases lay between the germline ends. As DNA, the CDR3 is TGTGCCAGCAGCTCAACAGAGGCCCTGAACACCGGGGAGCTGTTTTTT. Translated, it gives CASSSTEALNTGELFF.